Included here is one T cell receptor (beta chain) sequence, with context. Profiled with immunoSEQ multiplex PCR; TCRdb holds only in-frame clones, not every one. The table records about 190,000 clones, over 80% of them present only once. This specimen belongs to a study of T cell responses to AZD1222 COVID-19 vaccine. Whole-study context: Second-dose timings of about 4 or about 12 weeks were pooled.

The V and J ends lost 0 bases and 3 bases respectively, with 5 bases between them. CDR3 size: 13 residues. Germline V gene lookup returns CDR1 PRHDT and CDR2 FYEKMQ (reference sequence). Sequenced here: peripheral blood, sampled on day 0 of AZD1222 vaccination. The sequence came from an adult in good health. The chain links TRBV13 to TRBJ1-1, with D possibly being TRBD1 (5 bases). The CDR3 DNA is TGTGCCAGCAGCTTAGGGGGGGACACTGAAGCTTTCTTT. Translating it yields CASSLGGDTEAFF. Looking up the rest from reference TRBV13 and TRBJ1-1 gives the full variable domain: AAGVIQSPRHLIKEKRETATLKCYPIPRHDTVYWYQQGPGQDPQFLISFYEKMQSDKGSIPDRFSAQQFSDYHSELNMSSLELGDSALYFCASSLGGDTEAFFGQGTRLTVV.